This T cell receptor beta chain was identified during a study of T cell repertoires in cytomegalovirus infection. Across the study: CMV infection and matching HLA type were both indicated by public TCR beta signatures. Whole-study findings and limits: The cumulative frequency of public TCR beta families identified carriers of CMV plus the relevant HLA.

As for this clonotype: The antigen is unknown.

Each CDR3 protein gets one entry after TCRdb re-called the reads with MiXCR. The data contain under 850,000 distinct CDR3 sequences, 35% to 45% of them singletons. V dropped 5 bases and J dropped 8 bases, with 16 bases sitting between them. The CDR3 sequence is 14 residues long. Germline CDR1 reads SGHVT; CDR2 reads SQSDAQ. Sequencing was performed on PBMCs. The chain has TRBV7-4 and TRBJ2-1; perhaps TRBD2 as D (6 bases). The sequence was collected from a human donor in good health (CMV status not recorded). Some clones in this sample may be carry-over from other donors' samples. The CDR3 loop reads CASSPRGGMDEQFF. The CDR3 coding sequence is TGTGCCAGCAGCCCGAGGGGAGGTATGGATGAGCAGTTCTTC.